This TCR beta chain was retrieved from a study of T cells expressing NK-cell markers. This CDR3 has 15 residues. TCRdb re-called the 5' RACE reads; one entry per CDR3 protein, DNA not given. The sample yields some 600,000 distinct CDR3 sequences, of which the top ten take up approximately 4%. V usage is TRBV12-3 or TRBV12-4 and J usage is TRBJ2-1; TCRdb outputs TRBD1, but without DNA this stays unchecked. This clonotype was obtained from a man aged 18 to 29 in good health. Sequenced input: blood T cells: a sorted CD56 or NKG2C T cell subset, CD4+ or CD8+ T cells, or bulk PBMC T cells (not recorded which). CDR3: CADTSEGTGHNEQFF.